This is a list of T cell receptor beta chains from one sample in a study of preoperative IRX-2 immunotherapy in early breast cancer. Sequencing was performed with immunoSEQ multiplex PCR; in TCRdb, only in-frame clones are kept and a portion is missing. The repertoire holds about 3,400 clones, 79% seen once, with approximately 15% in the top ten. The sample consisted of tumor tissue, taken after IRX-2 immunotherapy. These receptors originate from a human donor with breast cancer. Both conserved end residues are part of each CDR3. The order of the fields is V gene, J gene, clone size, D gene, CDR3 DNA, CDR3 protein. A D gene is named only where the DNA matches it firmly. Size values are once, few and many counts, or a class for expanded clones, and some rows have none.

>TRBV6-8|TRBJ1-4|NA|NA
TGTGCCAGCAGTTACACCAGGGAGGAAAAACTGTTTTTT
CASSYTREEKLFF
>TRBV22-1|TRBJ1-2|NA|NA
TGTGCCAGCAGTGAAAACCGCGACTATGGCTACACCTTC
CASSENRDYGYTF
>TRBV6-8|TRBJ2-7|NA|TRBD1
TGTGCCAGCAGTCCCCCACCGACAGGGGAAAACTACGAGCAGTACTTC
CASSPPPTGENYEQYF
>TRBV25-1|TRBJ2-5|few|NA
TGTGCCAGCAGTCCGCTCCAAGAGACCCAGTACTTC
CASSPLQETQYF
>TRBV14|TRBJ1-3|NA|NA
TGTGCCAGCAGCCAAGTTCACCGGACTCGGGGAAACACCATATATTTT
CASSQVHRTRGNTIYF
>TRBV28|TRBJ2-5|NA|TRBD2
TGTGCCAGCAGTCGTAGCGGGAGAGAGACCCAGTACTTC
CASSRSGRETQYF
>TRBV11-3|TRBJ2-1|few|NA
TGTGCCAGCAGCCAAGCCGGGGGCTCCTACAATGAGCAGTTCTTC
CASSQAGGSYNEQFF
>TRBV18|TRBJ1-1|NA|TRBD1
TGTGCCAGCTCACCGGGACAGGGCCGGGACACTGAAGCTTTCTTT
CASSPGQGRDTEAFF
>TRBV15|TRBJ1-5|NA|NA
TGTGCCAGCAGCTTTCAGGGAATAGATCAGCCCCAGCATTTT
CASSFQGIDQPQHF
>TRBV6-8|TRBJ2-3|NA|TRBD2
TGTGCCAGCAACCAACTAGCGGGGGGGATTGGTGTTGGCACAGATACGCAGTATTTT
CASNQLAGGIGVGTDTQYF
>TRBV12-5|TRBJ1-2|NA|NA
TGTGCTAGTGCTTTGAGCCGGGACACTGGATACACCTTC
CASALSRDTGYTF
>TRBV19|TRBJ2-7|once|TRBD1
TGTGCCAGTAGTAGGGACAGAACCTACGAGCAGTACTTC
CASSRDRTYEQYF
>TRBV11-3|TRBJ1-1|few|TRBD1
TGTGCCAGCAGCTGGGCGGAGGGGGCGGCTGAAGCTTTCTTT
CASSWAEGAAEAFF
>TRBV6-8|TRBJ2-4|once|TRBD1
TGTGCCAGCAGTACCGGACAGGGGTTAGGAAACATTCAGTACTTC
CASSTGQGLGNIQYF
>TRBV7-1|TRBJ1-1|NA|NA
TGTGCCAGCAGCTTAGGGTCATACACTGAAGCTTTCTTT
CASSLGSYTEAFF
>TRBV6-8|TRBJ2-1|NA|TRBD1
TGTGCCATCAATTGCCGGGACAGTGCCTACAATGAGCAGTTCTTC
CAINCRDSAYNEQFF
>TRBV7-1|TRBJ1-1|NA|NA
TGTGCCAGCAGCTTTACAGTAGGCACTGAAGCTTTCTTT
CASSFTVGTEAFF
>TRBV11-3|TRBJ1-2|NA|NA
TGTGCCAGCAGCTTTCCACCAGAGGGGCTAGGCTACACCTTC
CASSFPPEGLGYTF
>TRBV18|TRBJ1-3|NA|TRBD1
TGTGCCAGCTCACCCGGGACAGGGGGCTCTGGAAACACCATATATTTT
CASSPGTGGSGNTIYF
>TRBV28|TRBJ2-5|NA|NA
TGTGCCAGTAGTTTATACGGGGAGACCCAGTACTTC
CASSLYGETQYF
>TRBV6-8|TRBJ1-1|NA|TRBD1
TGTGCCATCACCCCGGGACAGTTGAACACTGAAGCTTTCTTT
CAITPGQLNTEAFF
>TRBV11-3|TRBJ1-3|large|NA
TGTGCCAGCAGCTTCCCGGGAGAAGCTGGAAACACCATATATTTT
CASSFPGEAGNTIYF
>TRBV6-8|TRBJ2-7|NA|TRBD1
TGTGCCACCCGAACTTTTTGGGACAGCACCTACGAGCAGTACTTC
CATRTFWDSTYEQYF
>TRBV18|TRBJ1-5|NA|NA
TGTGCCAGCTCACTAACAGAAGAGAGCAATCAGCCCCAGCATTTT
CASSLTEESNQPQHF
>TRBV11-3|TRBJ1-3|large|NA
TGTGCCAGCAGCTTGGACAGCACTGGAAACACCATATATTTT
CASSLDSTGNTIYF
>TRBV5-1|TRBJ1-1|NA|NA
TGCGCCAGCAGCTTGGCCGAGGGGGGGACTGAAGCTTTCTTT
CASSLAEGGTEAFF
>TRBV11-3|TRBJ2-5|NA|NA
TGTGCCAGCAGTGGTAGGGGGACCGAAGAGACCCAGTACTTC
CASSGRGTEETQYF
>TRBV10-2|TRBJ1-5|NA|NA
TGCGCCAGCAGTCCGGGCGGGCAGGGTCAGCCCCAGCATTTT
CASSPGGQGQPQHF
>TRBV7-1|TRBJ1-6|NA|TRBD1
TGTGCCAGCAGTTTAGGGACAGGGGGATCTTCACCCCTCCACTTT
CASSLGTGGSSPLHF